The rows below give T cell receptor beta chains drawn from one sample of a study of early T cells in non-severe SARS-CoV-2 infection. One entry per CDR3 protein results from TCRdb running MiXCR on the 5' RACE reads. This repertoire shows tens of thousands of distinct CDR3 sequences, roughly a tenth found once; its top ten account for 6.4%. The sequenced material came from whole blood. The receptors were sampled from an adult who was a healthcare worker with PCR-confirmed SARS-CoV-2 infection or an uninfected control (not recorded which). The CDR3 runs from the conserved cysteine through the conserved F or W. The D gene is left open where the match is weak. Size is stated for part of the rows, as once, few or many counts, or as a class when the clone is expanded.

TGCGCCAGCAGCCAAGTGGGTTCCTATTGGACCCAGTACTTC	CASSQVGSYWTQYF	TRBV4-1	TRBJ2-5	many	NA	14
TGCGCCAGCAGCTTGGACTCAAATGATTACGAGCAGTACTTC	CASSLDSNDYEQYF	TRBV5-1	TRBJ2-7	many	NA	14
TGTGCCAGCAGCTTAGACCCTAGCGGGAGAAGTAGGTCCTACGAGCAGTACTTC	CASSLDPSGRSRSYEQYF	TRBV11-2	TRBJ2-7	many	TRBD2	18
TGCGCCAGCAGCCAAGACCCTACCCTCGGGGAGCTGTTTTTT	CASSQDPTLGELFF	TRBV4-1	TRBJ2-2	many	NA	14
TGTGCCAGCAGCTCTGCGGGGACCTACGAGCAGTACTTC	CASSSAGTYEQYF	TRBV7-6	TRBJ2-7	few	NA	13
TGTGCCAGCAGCATACTAGCGGGAGGCTACAATGAGCAGTTCTTC	CASSILAGGYNEQFF	TRBV7-9	TRBJ2-1	NA	TRBD2	15
TGCAGTGCTAGGGGGGAGCAGTTCTTC	CSARGEQFF	TRBV20-1	TRBJ2-1	few	NA	9
TGCAGTGCTAGATCGAGTAGCGGGGGACTCACAGATACGCAGTATTTT	CSARSSSGGLTDTQYF	TRBV20-1	TRBJ2-3	few	TRBD2	16
TGCTCCAGGGGCGGGGGCGAGCAGTTCTTC	CSRGGGEQFF	TRBV20-1	TRBJ2-1	NA	NA	10
TGTGCCAGCAGTGAATTTGGGACAGAAGACTATGGCTACACCTTC	CASSEFGTEDYGYTF	TRBV25-1	TRBJ1-2	NA	TRBD1	15
TGTGCCAGCAGTTTAGAGGGCAGCCGAGACACCATATATTTT	CASSLEGSRDTIYF	TRBV12-3/TRBV12-4	TRBJ1-3	few	NA	14
TGTGCCAGTTGGACAGGGCCGGGCACTGAAGCTTTCTTT	CASWTGPGTEAFF	TRBV19	TRBJ1-1	many	TRBD1	13
TGTGCCAGCAGCTTTTGGGGACAGGGGAAGTACGAGCAGTACTTC	CASSFWGQGKYEQYF	TRBV7-2	TRBJ2-7	few	TRBD1	15
TGTGCCAGCAGCGGGACTTCCCAAGGCTACGAGCAGTACTTC	CASSGTSQGYEQYF	TRBV28	TRBJ2-7	few	NA	14
TGTGCCAGCAGTTTCGACAGTTACGAGCAGTACTTC	CASSFDSYEQYF	TRBV12-3/TRBV12-4	TRBJ2-7	few	NA	12
TGCAGTGCTAGGCAGACTGCCTCCTTGGAGACCCAGTACTTC	CSARQTASLETQYF	TRBV20-1	TRBJ2-5	few	NA	14
TGTGCCAGCACCCGACAGGGGGGATACAATGAGCAGTTCTTC	CASTRQGGYNEQFF	TRBV12-3/TRBV12-4	TRBJ2-1	NA	TRBD1	14
TGTGCCAGCAGACAGACAGGGGTCAATGAGCAGTTCTTC	CASRQTGVNEQFF	TRBV6-6	TRBJ2-1	many	TRBD1	13
TGTGCCTGGAGAGAGGCCCCCGGGAGTTCCTATAATTCACCCCTCCACTTT	CAWREAPGSSYNSPLHF	TRBV30	TRBJ1-6	NA	NA	17
TGTGCCAGCCGTGGGGGTCCCAATGAAAAACTGTTTTTT	CASRGGPNEKLFF	TRBV3-1	TRBJ1-4	NA	NA	13
TGTGCCAGCAGCTCCCAACAGGGGCGCGGCTACACCTTC	CASSSQQGRGYTF	TRBV7-6	TRBJ1-2	NA	TRBD1	13
TGTGCCAGCAGTCGACAGGGAATAGCCAAAAACATTCAGTACTTC	CASSRQGIAKNIQYF	TRBV12-3/TRBV12-4	TRBJ2-4	few	TRBD1	15
TGTGCCAGCAGAGCGGGCCACCAAGAGACCCAGTACTTC	CASRAGHQETQYF	TRBV3-1	TRBJ2-5	many	NA	13
TGTGCCAGCAGCCAATCGTTTGAGGGGAGAGGCTACACCTTC	CASSQSFEGRGYTF	TRBV16	TRBJ1-2	NA	NA	14
TGCAGCGCAGGGGGTCCCCGGGAGGCCCAGTACTTC	CSAGGPREAQYF	TRBV29-1	TRBJ2-5	few	NA	12
TGTGCCAGCAGCTTAGACGGGGGGAGCTCCTACGAGCAGTACTTC	CASSLDGGSSYEQYF	TRBV7-9	TRBJ2-7	few	TRBD2	15
TGTGCCAGCAGCCGCCGGGACTCCTCGGACGCTGAAGCTTTCTTT	CASSRRDSSDAEAFF	TRBV27	TRBJ1-1	few	NA	15
TGTGCCAGCAGTTACTGGGGGACTAGCGTCTACGAGCAGTACTTC	CASSYWGTSVYEQYF	TRBV6-2/TRBV6-3	TRBJ2-7	NA	TRBD2	15
TGCAGTGCTAGTTGGCTAGCGGGAGGTAACAATGAGCAGTTCTTC	CSASWLAGGNNEQFF	TRBV20-1	TRBJ2-1	NA	TRBD2	15
TGTGCCAGCAGTTACGGGAGGGCCACAGATACGCAGTATTTT	CASSYGRATDTQYF	TRBV6-2/TRBV6-3	TRBJ2-3	NA	TRBD2	14
TGTGCCAGCAGTTCGACCGGTGTAACCGGGGAGCTGTTTTTT	CASSSTGVTGELFF	TRBV28	TRBJ2-2	few	NA	14
TGTGCCAGCAGCTTTGCGGGACTTCTATACAATGAGCAGTTCTTC	CASSFAGLLYNEQFF	TRBV7-2	TRBJ2-1	few	NA	15
TGTGCCAGCAGCCGTAGTGGACCTTACTACGAGCAGTACTTC	CASSRSGPYYEQYF	TRBV14	TRBJ2-7	few	NA	14
TGTGCCAGCAGACTGACCGACTTGAACACTGAAGCTTTCTTT	CASRLTDLNTEAFF	TRBV5-5	TRBJ1-1	few	NA	14
TGTGCCAGCAAGGGGAGAGGACTAGCAGATCCCACCGGGGAGCTGTTTTTT	CASKGRGLADPTGELFF	TRBV2	TRBJ2-2	NA	TRBD2	17
TGCGCCAGCAGTTCCGGGACAGGAGCCTACGAGCAGTACTTC	CASSSGTGAYEQYF	TRBV10-2	TRBJ2-7	few	TRBD1	14
TGTGCCAGCAGTTTGGTCGGGCGGGGGGAGCAGTACTTC	CASSLVGRGEQYF	TRBV28	TRBJ2-7	few	TRBD2	13
TGTGCCAGCAGCTTGGCGACTTTAAACACCGGGGAGCTGTTTTTT	CASSLATLNTGELFF	TRBV7-2	TRBJ2-2	NA	NA	15
TGTGCCAGCGGGACAGGGACTCGATCACCCCTCCACTTT	CASGTGTRSPLHF	TRBV2	TRBJ1-6	many	TRBD1	13
TGTGCCAGCAGCTTATCCGATGGCTACACCTTC	CASSLSDGYTF	TRBV7-9	TRBJ1-2	NA	NA	11
TGCGCCAGCAGCTTTGAGGAGCCAGGCCCCTATGGCTACACCTTC	CASSFEEPGPYGYTF	TRBV5-1	TRBJ1-2	few	NA	15
TGTGCCTGGAGAGGGCCATTTAATGAAAAACTGTTTTTT	CAWRGPFNEKLFF	TRBV30	TRBJ1-4	NA	NA	13
TGTGCCACCAGCAGAGATCGGGACGGCCCACCCCTCCACTTT	CATSRDRDGPPLHF	TRBV15	TRBJ1-6	NA	NA	14
TGTGCCAGCAGCTTACGGCCGACCGGCGGCGGGGACACCGGGGAGCTGTTTTTT	CASSLRPTGGGDTGELFF	TRBV7-9	TRBJ2-2	many	NA	18
TGCGCCAGCAGCCAAGAGTCTGCTAGCGGATCCTACGAGCAGTACTTC	CASSQESASGSYEQYF	TRBV4-3	TRBJ2-7	NA	TRBD2	16
TGCAGTGCTAAGCGGGACAGTAACTATGGCTACACCTTC	CSAKRDSNYGYTF	TRBV20-1	TRBJ1-2	NA	TRBD1	13
TGTGCCAGCAGTTCACACAGGGGGGTGAACAATGAGCAGTTCTTC	CASSSHRGVNNEQFF	TRBV27	TRBJ2-1	few	TRBD1	15
TGCAGTGCCGTGAAGGCCAATAACTATGGCTACACCTTC	CSAVKANNYGYTF	TRBV20-1	TRBJ1-2	NA	NA	13
TGTGCCAGCAGTGATGGGAGCTCCTACAATGAGCAGTTCTTC	CASSDGSSYNEQFF	TRBV2	TRBJ2-1	few	NA	14